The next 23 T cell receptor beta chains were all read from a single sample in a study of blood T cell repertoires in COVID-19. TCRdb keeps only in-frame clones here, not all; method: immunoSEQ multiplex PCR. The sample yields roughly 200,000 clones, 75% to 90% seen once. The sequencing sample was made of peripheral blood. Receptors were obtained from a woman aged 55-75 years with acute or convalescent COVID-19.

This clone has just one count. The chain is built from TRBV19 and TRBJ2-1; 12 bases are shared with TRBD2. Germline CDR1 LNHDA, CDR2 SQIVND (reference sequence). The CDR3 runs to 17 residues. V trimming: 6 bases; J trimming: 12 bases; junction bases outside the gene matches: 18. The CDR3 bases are TGTGCCAGTAGACCTGGACTAGCGGGAACTCCAACAATTGCGCAGTTCTTC. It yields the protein CASRPGLAGTPTIAQFF.

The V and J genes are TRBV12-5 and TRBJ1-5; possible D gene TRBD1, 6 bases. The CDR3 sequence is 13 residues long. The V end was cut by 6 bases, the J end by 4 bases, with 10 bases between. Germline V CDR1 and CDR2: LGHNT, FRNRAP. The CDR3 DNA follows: TGTGCTAGTGGGATGACAGGTAATCAGCCCCAGCATTTT. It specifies CASGMTGNQPQHF.

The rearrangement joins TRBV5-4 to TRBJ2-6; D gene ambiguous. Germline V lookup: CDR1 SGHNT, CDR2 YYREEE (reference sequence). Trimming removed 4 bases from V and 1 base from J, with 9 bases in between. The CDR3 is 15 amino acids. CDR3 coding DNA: TGTGCCAGCAGCCAAGACTTTTCTGGGGCCAACGTCCTGACTTTC. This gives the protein CASSQDFSGANVLTF.

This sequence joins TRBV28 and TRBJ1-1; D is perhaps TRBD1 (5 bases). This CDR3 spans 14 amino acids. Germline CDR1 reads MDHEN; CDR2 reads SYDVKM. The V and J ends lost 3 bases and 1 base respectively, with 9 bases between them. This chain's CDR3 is CASSLGQGNTEAFF. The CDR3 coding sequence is TGTGCCAGCAGTTTGGGGCAGGGGAACACTGAAGCTTTCTTT.

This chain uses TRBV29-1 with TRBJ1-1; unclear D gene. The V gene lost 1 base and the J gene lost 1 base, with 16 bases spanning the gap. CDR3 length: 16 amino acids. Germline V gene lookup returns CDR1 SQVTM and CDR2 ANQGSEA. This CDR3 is CSVEVVYNVENTEAFF. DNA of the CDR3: TGCAGCGTTGAAGTAGTATATAACGTAGAGAACACTGAAGCTTTCTTT.

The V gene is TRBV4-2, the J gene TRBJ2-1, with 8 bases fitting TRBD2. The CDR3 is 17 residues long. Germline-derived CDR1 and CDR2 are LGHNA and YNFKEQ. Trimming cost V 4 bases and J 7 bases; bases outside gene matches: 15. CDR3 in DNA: TGTGCCAGCAGCCCTCAAAGCGGGAGATCTGGTGTAAATGAGCAGTTCTTC. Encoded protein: CASSPQSGRSGVNEQFF.

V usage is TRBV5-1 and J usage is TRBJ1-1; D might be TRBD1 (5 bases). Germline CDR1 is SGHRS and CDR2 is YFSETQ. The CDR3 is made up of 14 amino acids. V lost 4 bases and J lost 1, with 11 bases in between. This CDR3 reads CASSERQTNTEAFF. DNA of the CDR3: TGCGCCAGCAGCGAAAGACAGACGAACACTGAAGCTTTCTTT. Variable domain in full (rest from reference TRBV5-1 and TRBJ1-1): KAGVTQTPRYLIKTRGQQVTLSCSPISGHRSVSWYQQTPGQGLQFLFEYFSETQRNKGNFPGRFSGRQFSNSRSEMNVSTLELGDSALYLCASSERQTNTEAFFGQGTRLTVV.

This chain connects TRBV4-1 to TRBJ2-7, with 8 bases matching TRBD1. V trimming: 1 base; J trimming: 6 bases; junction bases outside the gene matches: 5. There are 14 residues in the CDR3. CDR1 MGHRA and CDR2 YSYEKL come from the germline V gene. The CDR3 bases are TGCGCCAGCAGCCAAGGTTCCACAGGGGGCGAGCAGTACTTC. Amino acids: CASSQGSTGGEQYF.

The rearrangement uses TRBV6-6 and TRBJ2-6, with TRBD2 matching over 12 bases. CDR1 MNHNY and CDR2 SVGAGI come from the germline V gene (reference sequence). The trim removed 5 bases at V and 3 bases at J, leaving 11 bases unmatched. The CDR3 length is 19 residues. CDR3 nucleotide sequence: TGTGCCAGCAGTCAGGGACTAGCGGGCCTACTAGGTGGGGCCAACGTCCTGACTTTC. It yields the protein CASSQGLAGLLGGANVLTF.

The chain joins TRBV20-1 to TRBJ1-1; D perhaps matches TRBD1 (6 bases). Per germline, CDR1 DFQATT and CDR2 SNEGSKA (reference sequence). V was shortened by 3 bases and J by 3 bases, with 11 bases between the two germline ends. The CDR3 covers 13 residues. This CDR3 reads CSASGGADTEAFF. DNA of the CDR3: TGCAGTGCTAGTGGGGGCGCGGACACTGAAGCTTTCTTT.

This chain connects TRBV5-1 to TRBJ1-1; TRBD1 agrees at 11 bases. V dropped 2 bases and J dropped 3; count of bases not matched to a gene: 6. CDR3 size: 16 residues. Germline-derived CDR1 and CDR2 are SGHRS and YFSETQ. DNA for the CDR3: TGCGCCAGCAGCTTAGGACAGGGGGCGTCGGACACTGAAGCTTTCTTT. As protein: CASSLGQGASDTEAFF.

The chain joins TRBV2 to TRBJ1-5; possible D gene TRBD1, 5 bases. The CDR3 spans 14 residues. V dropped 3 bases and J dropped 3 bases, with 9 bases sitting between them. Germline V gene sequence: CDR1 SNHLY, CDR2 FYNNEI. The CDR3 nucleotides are TGTGCCAGCAGTGAGACAGCCATCAATCAGCCCCAGCATTTT. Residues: CASSETAINQPQHF. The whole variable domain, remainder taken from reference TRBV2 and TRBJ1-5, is EPEVTQTPSHQVTQMGQEVILRCVPISNHLYFYWYRQILGQKVEFLVSFYNNEISEKSEIFDDQFSVERPDGSNFTLKIRSTKLEDSAMYFCASSETAINQPQHFGDGTRLSIL.

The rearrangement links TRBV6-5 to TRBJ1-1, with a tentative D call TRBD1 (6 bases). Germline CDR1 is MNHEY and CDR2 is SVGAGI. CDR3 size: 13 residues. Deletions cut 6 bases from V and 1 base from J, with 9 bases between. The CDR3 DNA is TGTGCCAGCAGACGAGGGGGGAACACTGAAGCTTTCTTT. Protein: CASRRGGNTEAFF.

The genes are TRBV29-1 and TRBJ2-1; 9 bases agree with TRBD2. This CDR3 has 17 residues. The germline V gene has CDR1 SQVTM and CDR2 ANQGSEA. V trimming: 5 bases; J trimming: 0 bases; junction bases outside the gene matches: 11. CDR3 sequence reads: CSVKTSGNTHSYNEQFF. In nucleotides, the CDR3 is TGCAGCGTTAAGACTAGCGGAAATACCCACTCCTACAATGAGCAGTTCTTC.

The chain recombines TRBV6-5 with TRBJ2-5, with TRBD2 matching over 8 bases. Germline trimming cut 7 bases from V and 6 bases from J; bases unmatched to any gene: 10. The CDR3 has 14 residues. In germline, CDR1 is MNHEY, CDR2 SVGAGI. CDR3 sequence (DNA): TGTGCCAGCACCCAACTAGGCGGGAGGAAGACCCAGTACTTC. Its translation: CASTQLGGRKTQYF.

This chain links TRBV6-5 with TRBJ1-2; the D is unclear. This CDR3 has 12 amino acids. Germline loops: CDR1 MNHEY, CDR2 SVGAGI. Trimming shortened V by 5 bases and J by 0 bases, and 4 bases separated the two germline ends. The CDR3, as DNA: TGTGCCAGCAGTCAGTCTAACTATGGCTACACCTTC. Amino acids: CASSQSNYGYTF.

The CDR3 region is CASSIEGGANQPQHF. The CDR3 DNA is TGTGCCAGTAGTATAGAAGGGGGCGCGAATCAGCCCCAGCATTTT. V and J are TRBV19 and TRBJ1-5; 7 bases fit TRBD1. Trimming removed 0 bases from V and 4 bases from J; junction bases left unmatched: 3. The CDR3 spans 15 residues. The germline CDR1 and CDR2 sequences are LNHDA and SQIVND (reference sequence).

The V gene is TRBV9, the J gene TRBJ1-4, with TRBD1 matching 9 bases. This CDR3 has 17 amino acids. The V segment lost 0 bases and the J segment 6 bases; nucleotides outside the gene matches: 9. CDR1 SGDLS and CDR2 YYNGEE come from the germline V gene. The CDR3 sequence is CASSVGQGGRGYEKLFF. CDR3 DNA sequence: TGTGCCAGCAGCGTAGGACAGGGGGGACGGGGTTATGAAAAACTGTTTTTT.

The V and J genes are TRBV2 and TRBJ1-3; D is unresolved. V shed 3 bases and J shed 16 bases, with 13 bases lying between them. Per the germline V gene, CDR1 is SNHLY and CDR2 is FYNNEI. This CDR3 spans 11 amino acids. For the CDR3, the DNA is TGTGCCAGCAGTGATAGAACGCCGTCGTATTTT. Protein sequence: CASSDRTPSYF.

CDR3 in DNA: TGTGCCAGCAGTTACCGGGACAGGGGTGAAGCTTTCTTT. Its translation: CASSYRDRGEAFF. The chain carries TRBV6-5 and TRBJ1-1, with 10 bases that match TRBD1. Trimming took 2 bases from V and 7 from J; bases not matched to a gene: 1. This CDR3 is 13 amino acids long. Germline V gives CDR1 MNHEY, CDR2 SVGAGI.

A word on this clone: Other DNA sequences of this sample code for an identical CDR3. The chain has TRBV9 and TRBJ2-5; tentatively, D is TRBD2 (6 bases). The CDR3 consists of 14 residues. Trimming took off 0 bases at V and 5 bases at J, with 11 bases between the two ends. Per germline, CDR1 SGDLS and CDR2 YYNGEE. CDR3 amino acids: CASSVAGVRETQYF. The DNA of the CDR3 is TGTGCCAGCAGCGTAGCGGGGGTGAGGGAGACCCAGTACTTC.

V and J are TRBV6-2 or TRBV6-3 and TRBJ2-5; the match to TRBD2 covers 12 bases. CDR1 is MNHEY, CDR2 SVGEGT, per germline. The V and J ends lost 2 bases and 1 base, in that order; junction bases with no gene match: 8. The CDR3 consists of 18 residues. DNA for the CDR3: TGTGCCAGCAGTTACGGGGCGCTAGCGGGAGGGGGCCAAGAGACCCAGTACTTC. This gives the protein CASSYGALAGGGQETQYF.

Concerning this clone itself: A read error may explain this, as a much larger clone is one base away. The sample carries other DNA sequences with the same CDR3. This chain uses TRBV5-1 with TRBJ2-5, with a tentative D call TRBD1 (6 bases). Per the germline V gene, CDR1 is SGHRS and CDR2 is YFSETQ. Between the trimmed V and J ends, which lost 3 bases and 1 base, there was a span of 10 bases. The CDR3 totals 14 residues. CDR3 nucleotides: TGCGCCAGCAGCTATGGACAGCTCCAAGAGACCCAGTACTTC. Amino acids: CASSYGQLQETQYF. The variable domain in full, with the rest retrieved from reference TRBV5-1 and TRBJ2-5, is KAGVTQTPRYLIKTRGQQVTLSCSPISGHRSVSWYQQTPGQGLQFLFEYFSETQRNKGNFPGRFSGRQFSNSRSEMNVSTLELGDSALYLCASSYGQLQETQYFGPGTRLLVL.